The 11 T cell receptor gamma chains in this list originate from one sample, sequenced in a study of gamma delta lymphoproliferative disorders and STAT genes. TCRdb reran clone calling via CATT on the multiplex PCR reads. Seen here are some 540 gamma-chain clones, 27% observed once, and the top ten hold about three fifths. Genomic DNA from isolated PBMCs served as the sequencing template. The material sequenced was blood. These receptors were collected from a human donor in good health.

In its sample, this clone is large. At the DNA level, this CDR3 is encoded by other sequences in the same sample as well. The V gene reported is TRGV2; the J gene is uncalled. CDR1 is EGSNGY, CDR2 YDSYNSKV, per germline. The CDR3 sequence is 9 residues long. The CDR3 region is CATWDAQVF. The CDR3 DNA reads TGTGCCACCTGGGACGCCCAGGTCTTT.

As for this clone: A far larger clone is just one base off, so this is likely a read error. Because the CDR3's place on the DNA is in doubt, the DNA is left out and the CDR3 is given as listed by TCRdb. Other DNA sequences in this sample translate to the same CDR3. The V gene is listed as TRGV11; no J gene was called. TRGV11 is identified as an open reading frame with a role that is uncertain. The CDR3 numbers 16 amino acids, ends counted. This CDR3 reads CTTVPAGCQVYYKKLF.

About this clone: The DNA is left out, because the CDR3 cannot be placed on it with certainty; the CDR3 is given as TCRdb lists it. The V gene is TRGV9, but the J gene lacks a call. The CDR3 is 19 amino acids long, termini counted. Germline loops: CDR1 GITISATS, CDR2 ISYDGTV (reference sequence). The CDR3 region is CALWEVLIIRNSLAVEQHF.

This clone is large (0.1 to 1%) in the sample. Because the CDR3's place on the DNA is in doubt, the DNA is left out and the CDR3 is given as listed by TCRdb. The V gene reported is TRGV11; the J gene is uncalled. TRGV11 is marked as an open reading frame, function uncertain. The CDR3 contains 19 residues when both ends are counted. This chain's CDR3 is CTTVPAGLGEPLNYYKKLF.

In its sample, this clone is large. The limits of the CDR3 on the DNA are not certain, so only TCRdb's listed CDR3 is given. Within the sample, other DNA sequences also encode this same CDR3. The J gene is uncalled and the V gene is TRGV11. TRGV11 qualifies as an ORF whose function is uncertain. The CDR3 contains 16 residues when both ends are counted. Here the CDR3 reads CTTVPAGCQVYYKKLF.

As concerns this clone: This DNA's translation differs at residue 11 from TCRdb's protein, which comes from a much larger clone; a read error is likely, and the protein shown is translated from the DNA. Here the V gene is TRGV2, but the J gene went uncalled. The length of the CDR3 is 13 residues. The germline V gene has CDR1 EGSNGY and CDR2 YDSYNSKV. The CDR3 DNA reads as TGTGCCACCTGGGACGGGGTTTATTATAAGGAACTCTTT. This encodes CATWDGVYYKELF.

Remarks on this clone: This likely came from a read error, as a far larger clone is one base away. Other DNA sequences from this sample encode an identical CDR3 as well. The CDR3 DNA follows: TGTGCCACCTGGGATGGGCATCATAAGAAACTCTTC. Protein sequence: CATWDGHHKKLF. Called V gene: TRGV4; the J gene was not called. Germline CDR1 and CDR2: EGSTGY and YDSYTSSV. This CDR3 is 12 amino acids long.

This clone is deemed large. This sequence joins TRGV2 and TRGJ1 or TRGJ2. Since TCRdb gives no J gene, matching the DNA to germline was used here to assign it. CDR3 size: 13 residues. Looked up from germline, CDR1 is EGSNGY and CDR2 is YDSYNSKV. J gave up 6 bases and V 0 bases, and 5 bases lay outside the gene matches. CDR3 in amino acids: CATWDGLGYKKLF. CDR3 in DNA: TGTGCCACCTGGGACGGGCTAGGTTATAAGAAACTCTTT.

This rearrangement joins TRGV9 to TRGJ1 or TRGJ2. TCRdb leaves out the J gene; it was filled in here by matching the DNA to germline. CDR1 and CDR2 from the germline V gene are GITISATS and ISYDGTV (reference sequence). The CDR3 loop spans 13 amino acids. V shed 9 bases and J 3 bases; nucleotides not matched to a gene: 11. The CDR3 reads CALPITSYYKKLF. The CDR3 DNA is TGTGCCTTGCCGATAACCTCTTATTATAAGAAACTCTTT.

At least ten counts were recorded for this clone. TCRdb's entry gives the protein of a much larger clone, which mismatches this DNA's translation at residue 12, likely from a read error; the protein reported here is translated from the DNA. This rearrangement joins TRGV4 to TRGJ1 or TRGJ2. Because TCRdb records no J gene, it was assigned here through a match of the DNA to germline. Germline CDR1 reads EGSTGY; CDR2 reads YDSYTSSV. The CDR3 runs 21 residues. V was clipped by 0 bases and J by 0 bases; unmatched bases: 23. The CDR3 nucleotides are TGTGCCACCTGGGATGGGCCGGGCCGCTCGGCCTCCGTATCGAATTATTATAAGAAACTCTTT. Translation gives CATWDGPGRSASVSNYYKKLF.

This clone is labeled large (0.1 to 1%). CDR3 in amino acids: CATCATIYYYKKLF. Here the CDR3 DNA reads TGTGCCACCTGCGCTACTATCTATTATTATAAGAAACTCTTT. The V and J genes are TRGV8 and TRGJ1 or TRGJ2. TCRdb records no J gene; here it was assigned by comparing the DNA to germline. The germline V gene has CDR1 VENAVY and CDR2 YDSYNSRV. J was trimmed by 2 bases and V by 7 bases; bases with no gene match: 11. The CDR3 sequence is 14 residues long.